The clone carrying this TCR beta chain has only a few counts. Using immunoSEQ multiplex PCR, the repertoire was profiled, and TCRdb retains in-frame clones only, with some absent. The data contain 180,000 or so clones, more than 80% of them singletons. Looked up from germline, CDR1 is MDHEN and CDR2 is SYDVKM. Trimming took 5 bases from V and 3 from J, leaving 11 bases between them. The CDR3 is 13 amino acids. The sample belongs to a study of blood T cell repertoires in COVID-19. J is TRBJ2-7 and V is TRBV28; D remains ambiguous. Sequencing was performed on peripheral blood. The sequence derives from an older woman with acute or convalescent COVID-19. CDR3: CASSALGGYEQYV. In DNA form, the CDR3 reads TGTGCCAGCAGTGCTTTAGGCGGCTACGAGCAGTACGTC.